This TCR beta chain was captured by sequencing in a study of T cell repertoires in cytomegalovirus infection. Background on the study: Peptides in the study included HLA-C-restricted and HLA-B-restricted CMV epitopes. It can be stated that public TCR beta signatures indicated CMV infection as well as a matching HLA type.

Of note for this clonotype: What it recognizes is unknown.

CDR3 length: 14 residues. Trimming stripped 6 bases from V and 1 base from J, with 12 bases between. Germline V gene lookup returns CDR1 MNHNS and CDR2 SASEGT. TCRdb passed the reads through MiXCR, listing each CDR3 protein once. Counted here are some 940,000 distinct CDR3 sequences, approximately 33% occurring once; the ten biggest clones make up 13%. Notes on the study in general: HLA-C-restricted CMV-specific TCR beta clonotypes were dominant in the ex vivo response.

This clonotype originated in a human donor in good health (CMV status not recorded). Some clones in this sample may be carry-over from other donors' samples. The sample was cultured CD8+ T cells from PBMCs, taken from culture after CMV antigen stimulation. This chain uses TRBV6-1 with TRBJ2-5, with D perhaps matching TRBD2 (5 bases). The CDR3 DNA reads TGTGCCAGCAGCCGGACTTCAATCCAAGAGACCCAGTACTTC. As protein: CASSRTSIQETQYF.